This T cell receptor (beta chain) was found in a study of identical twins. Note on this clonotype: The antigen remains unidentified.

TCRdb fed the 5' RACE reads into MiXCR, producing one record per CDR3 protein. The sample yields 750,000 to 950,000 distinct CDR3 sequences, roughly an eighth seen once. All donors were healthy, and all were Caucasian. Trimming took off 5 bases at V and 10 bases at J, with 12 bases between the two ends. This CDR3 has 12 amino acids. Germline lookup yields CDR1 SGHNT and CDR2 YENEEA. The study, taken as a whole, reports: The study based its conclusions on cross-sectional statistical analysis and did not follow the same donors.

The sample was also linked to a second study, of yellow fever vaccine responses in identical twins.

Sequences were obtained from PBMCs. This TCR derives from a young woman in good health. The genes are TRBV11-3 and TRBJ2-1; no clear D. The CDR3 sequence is CASSQVLLEQFF. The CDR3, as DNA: TGTGCCAGCAGCCAAGTTTTGTTGGAGCAGTTCTTC.